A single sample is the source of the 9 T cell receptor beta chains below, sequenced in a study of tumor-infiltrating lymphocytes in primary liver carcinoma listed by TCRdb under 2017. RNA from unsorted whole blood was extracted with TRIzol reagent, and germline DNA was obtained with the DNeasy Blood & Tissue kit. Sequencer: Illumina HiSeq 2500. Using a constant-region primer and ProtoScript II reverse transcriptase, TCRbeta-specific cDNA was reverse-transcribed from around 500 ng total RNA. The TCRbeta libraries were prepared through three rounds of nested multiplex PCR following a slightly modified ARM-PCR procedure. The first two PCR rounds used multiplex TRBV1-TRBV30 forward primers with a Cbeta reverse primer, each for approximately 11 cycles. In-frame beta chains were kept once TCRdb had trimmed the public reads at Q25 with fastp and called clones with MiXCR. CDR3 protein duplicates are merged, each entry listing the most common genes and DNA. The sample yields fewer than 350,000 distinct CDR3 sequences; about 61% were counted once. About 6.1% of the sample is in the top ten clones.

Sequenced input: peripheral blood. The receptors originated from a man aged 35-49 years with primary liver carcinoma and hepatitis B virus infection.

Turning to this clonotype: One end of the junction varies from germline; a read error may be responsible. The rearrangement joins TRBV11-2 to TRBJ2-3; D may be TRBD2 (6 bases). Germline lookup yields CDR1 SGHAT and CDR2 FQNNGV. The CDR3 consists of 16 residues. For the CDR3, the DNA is TGTGCCAACAGCTTAGAGCCACTAGCTAGCACAGTTACGCAGTATTTT. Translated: CANSLEPLASTVTQYF.

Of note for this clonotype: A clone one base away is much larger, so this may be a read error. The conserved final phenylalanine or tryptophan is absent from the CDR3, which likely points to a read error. The CDR3 protein is CASSGARDNEQFL. The CDR3 nucleotides are TGTGCCAGCAGTGGAGCCAGAGACAATGAGCAGTTCCTC. The chain couples TRBV6-6 to TRBJ2-1; D is uncertain. V lost 5 bases to trimming and J lost 5 bases, with 10 bases between them. This CDR3 has 13 residues. Per germline, CDR1 MNHNY and CDR2 SVGAGI (reference sequence).

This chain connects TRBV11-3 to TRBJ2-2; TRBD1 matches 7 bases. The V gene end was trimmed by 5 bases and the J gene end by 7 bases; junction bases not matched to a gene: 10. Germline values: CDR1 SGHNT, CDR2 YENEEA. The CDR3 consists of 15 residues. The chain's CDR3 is CASSPGTESIGELFF. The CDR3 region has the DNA TGTGCCAGCAGCCCCGGGACAGAAAGCATCGGGGAGCTGTTTTTT.

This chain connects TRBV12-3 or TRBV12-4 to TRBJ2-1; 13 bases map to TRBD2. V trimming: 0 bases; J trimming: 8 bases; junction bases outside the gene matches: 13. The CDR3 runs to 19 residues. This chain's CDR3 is CASSLALSTSGRAWHEQFF. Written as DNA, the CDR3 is TGTGCCAGCAGTTTAGCGCTAAGTACTAGCGGGAGGGCCTGGCATGAGCAGTTCTTC.

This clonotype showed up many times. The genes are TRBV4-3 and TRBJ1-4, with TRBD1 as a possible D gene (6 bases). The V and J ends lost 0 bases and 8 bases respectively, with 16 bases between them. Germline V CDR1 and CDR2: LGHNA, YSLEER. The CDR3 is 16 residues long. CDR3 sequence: CASSQDLGRGLEKLFF. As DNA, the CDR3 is TGCGCCAGCAGCCAAGATCTCGGCAGGGGACTCGAAAAACTGTTTTTT.

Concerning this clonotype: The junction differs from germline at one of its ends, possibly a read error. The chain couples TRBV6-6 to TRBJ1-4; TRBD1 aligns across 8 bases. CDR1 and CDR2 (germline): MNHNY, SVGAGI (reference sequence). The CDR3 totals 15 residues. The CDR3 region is CASSYLDRVNEELFF. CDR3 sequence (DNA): TGTGCCAGTAGTTACCTGGACAGGGTTAATGAAGAACTGTTTTTT.

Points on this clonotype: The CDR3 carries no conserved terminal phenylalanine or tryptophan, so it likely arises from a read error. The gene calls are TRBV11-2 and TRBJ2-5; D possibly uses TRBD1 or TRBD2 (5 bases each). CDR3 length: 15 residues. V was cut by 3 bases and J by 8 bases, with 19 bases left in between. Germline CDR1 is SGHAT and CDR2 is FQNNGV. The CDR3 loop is CASSFDGRRGDTQYI. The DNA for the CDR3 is TGTGCCAGCAGCTTTGACGGCAGAAGGGGAGATACCCAGTACATC.

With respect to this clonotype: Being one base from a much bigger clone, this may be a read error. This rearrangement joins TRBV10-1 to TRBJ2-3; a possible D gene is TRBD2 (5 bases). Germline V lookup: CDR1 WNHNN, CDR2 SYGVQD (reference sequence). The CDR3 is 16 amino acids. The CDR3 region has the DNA TGCGCCAGCAGTCCCCCCGGGGTCGTAGAAAGGGATACGCGGTATTTT. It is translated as CASSPPGVVERDTRYF.

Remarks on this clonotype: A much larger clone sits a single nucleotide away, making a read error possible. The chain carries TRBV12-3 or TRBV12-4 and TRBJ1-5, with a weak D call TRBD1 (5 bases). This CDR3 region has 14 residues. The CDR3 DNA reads TGTACCAGCAGTTCCCGGGACCCCACTCAGCCCCAGCATTTT. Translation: CTSSSRDPTQPQHF.